The 11 T cell receptor beta chains listed next were all sequenced from one sample in a study of blood T cell repertoires in COVID-19. TCRdb's copy holds only in-frame clones and misses some; the assay was immunoSEQ multiplex PCR. The data contain 75,000 to 100,000 clones, 87% of them singletons. The sample consisted of peripheral blood. These TCRs come from a human donor in a cohort sampled during active COVID-19.

This clone was counted only a few times. The chain carries TRBV6-4 and TRBJ2-3; 9 bases match TRBD2. The germline CDR1 and CDR2 sequences are MRHNA and SNTAGT. V dropped 8 bases and J dropped 2; count of bases not matched to a gene: 2. The CDR3 has 13 residues. CDR3 nucleotide sequence: TGTGCCAGCGCGGGGGGGGACACAGATACGCAGTATTTT. It codes for CASAGGDTDTQYF.

CDR3 bases: TGTGCCAGCAGCCAAGCCCCTCTTCAGCCCCAGCATTTT. It encodes CASSQAPLQPQHF. The rearrangement joins TRBV3-1 (or the pseudogene TRBV3-2) to TRBJ1-5; no firm D call. Germline V lookup: CDR1 LGHDT, CDR2 YNNKEL (reference sequence). The CDR3 runs to 13 residues. Between the trimmed V and J ends, which lost 1 base and 6 bases, there was a span of 7 bases.

V usage is TRBV19 and J usage is TRBJ1-5, with TRBD1 as a possible D gene (6 bases). Germline V gives CDR1 LNHDA, CDR2 SQIVND (reference sequence). The CDR3 is 15 residues long. The V and J ends lost 3 bases and 1 base respectively, with 10 bases between them. The CDR3 spells CASSMSGQSNQPQHF. CDR3 nucleotides: TGTGCCAGTAGTATGTCAGGACAGAGCAATCAGCCCCAGCATTTT.

V is TRBV7-3 and J is TRBJ2-5, with 11 bases aligning to TRBD2. The CDR3 totals 14 residues. Germline V gives CDR1 SGHTA, CDR2 FQGTGA. J lost 5 bases, V lost 4 bases, and 3 bases had no gene match. CDR3 in DNA: TGTGCCAGCAGCTCTAGCGGGGGGCTCGAGACCCAGTACTTC. Translated: CASSSSGGLETQYF.

The chain joins TRBV6-5 to TRBJ1-6; a possible D gene is TRBD1 (6 bases). The V end was cut by 2 bases, the J end by 10 bases, with 18 bases between. The length of the CDR3 is 16 residues. Germline-derived CDR1 and CDR2 are MNHEY and SVGAGI. CDR3 sequence reads: CASSYGLGRGGSPLHF. The CDR3, as DNA: TGTGCCAGCAGTTACGGGTTGGGCAGGGGAGGGTCACCCCTCCACTTT.

The chain employs TRBV6-6 and TRBJ2-7; 8 bases agree with TRBD2. V was pared by 6 bases and J by 4 bases, with 14 bases of the junction left unmatched. Germline V gene sequence: CDR1 MNHNY, CDR2 SVGAGI (reference sequence). There are 16 residues in the CDR3. The CDR3 bases are TGTGCCAGCAGCAACGGGGGGGCTACACGATCTTACGAGCAGTACTTC. Residues: CASSNGGATRSYEQYF.

The chain has TRBV7-2 and TRBJ2-1, with TRBD2 matching over 11 bases. With V trimmed by 2 bases and J by 7 bases, 7 bases remained unmatched. The CDR3 covers 16 residues. The germline V gene has CDR1 SGHTA and CDR2 FQGNSA. The CDR3 here is CASSLPGTSGNNEQFF. DNA for the CDR3: TGTGCCAGCAGCTTACCGGGGACTAGCGGTAATAATGAGCAGTTCTTC.

This clone was seen only once. J is TRBJ2-1 and V is TRBV5-6, with 9 positions matching TRBD1. J lost 4 bases, V lost 4 bases, and 6 bases had no gene match. The CDR3 contains 15 residues. In germline, CDR1 is SGHDT, CDR2 YYEEEE. CDR3 amino acids: CASSKPGQGYNEQFF. The CDR3 nucleotides are TGTGCCAGCAGCAAACCGGGACAGGGTTACAATGAGCAGTTCTTC.

The V gene is TRBV7-3, the J gene TRBJ2-1, with 13 bases lining up with TRBD2. Germline loops: CDR1 SGHTA, CDR2 FQGTGA. Trimming at V came to 5 bases and at J to 0 bases, leaving 4 bases not matched to a gene. The CDR3 sequence is 17 residues long. The CDR3 loop is CASSRTSGGASYNEQFF. The CDR3, as DNA: TGTGCCAGCAGCCGAACTAGCGGGGGGGCCTCCTACAATGAGCAGTTCTTC.

This clone was seen just once. The CDR3 here is CASRIEATAQNYGYTF. CDR3 sequence (DNA): TGTGCCAGCAGAATCGAGGCCACGGCCCAGAACTATGGCTACACCTTC. The chain joins TRBV7-2 to TRBJ1-2, with D hard to call. This CDR3 is built from 16 residues. The V and J ends lost 6 bases and 2 bases respectively, with 19 bases between them. CDR1 SGHTA and CDR2 FQGNSA come from the germline V gene.

This sequence joins TRBV30 and TRBJ2-5; no clear D. CDR1 is GTSNPN and CDR2 is SVGIG in the germline V gene (reference sequence). This CDR3 has 11 amino acids. Trimming removed 4 bases at V and 4 bases at J, with 7 bases between. The CDR3, as DNA: TGTGCCTGGACCAACGGAGAGACCCAGTACTTC. Its protein is CAWTNGETQYF.